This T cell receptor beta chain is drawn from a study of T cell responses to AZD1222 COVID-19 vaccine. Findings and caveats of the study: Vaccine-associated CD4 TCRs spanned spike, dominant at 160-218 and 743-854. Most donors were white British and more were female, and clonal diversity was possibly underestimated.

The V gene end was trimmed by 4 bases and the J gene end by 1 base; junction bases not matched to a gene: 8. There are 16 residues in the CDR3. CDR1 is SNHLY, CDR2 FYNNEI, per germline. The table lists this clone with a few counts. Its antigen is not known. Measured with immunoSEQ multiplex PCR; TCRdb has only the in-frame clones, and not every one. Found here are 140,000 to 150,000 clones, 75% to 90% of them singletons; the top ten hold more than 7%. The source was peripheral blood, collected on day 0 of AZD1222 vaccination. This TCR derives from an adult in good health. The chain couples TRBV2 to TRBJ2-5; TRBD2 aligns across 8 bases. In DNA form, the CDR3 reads TGTGCCAGCAGTGCTCGGGCGCGGGAGGTCCAAGAGACCCAGTACTTC. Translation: CASSARAREVQETQYF.